This TCR beta chain stems from a study of spatial heterogeneity in lung cancer. Time point in this sample: sample taken at primary tumor resection. In each case, whole RNA from tumor, nontumor lung or frozen PBMC was sequenced unsorted. The V end was cut by 0 bases, the J end by 5 bases, with 10 bases between. The CDR3 runs to 15 residues. Germline V lookup: CDR1 LGHNA, CDR2 YNFKEQ. A unique molecular identifier was carried by every single TCR cDNA molecule. Each CDR3 protein is one row after TCRdb ran MiXCR on the 5' RACE reads. The sample records some 83,000 distinct CDR3 sequences, more than 15% being singletons.

V usage is TRBV4-2 and J usage is TRBJ1-4, with unresolved D. The sequence derives from a male donor with early-stage non-small cell lung cancer. The specimen comprised PBMCs, sampled at surgery. Written as DNA, the CDR3 is TGTGCCAGCAGCCAAGAGTTAGGGAACAATGAAAAACTGTTTTTT. Encoded protein: CASSQELGNNEKLFF.